The 28 T cell receptor beta chains in this list originate from one sample, sequenced in a study of blood T cell repertoires in COVID-19. Profiled with immunoSEQ multiplex PCR; TCRdb holds only in-frame clones, not every one. Of around 290,000 clones detected, just over 90% appear once; the ten largest clones hold around 2.2%. Sequencing used peripheral blood. These receptors all come from a woman in her twenties or thirties with COVID-19, enrolled during active disease.

The chain joins TRBV6-1 to TRBJ1-6; 10 nucleotides match TRBD1. The CDR3 has 15 residues. The germline CDR1 and CDR2 sequences are MNHNS and SASEGT. The ends lost 4 bases at V and 13 bases at J; junction bases unmatched: 10. The CDR3 DNA is TGTGCCAGCAGTGGTCGGGGGACAGGGGCCTTGCCCCTCCACTTT. It codes for CASSGRGTGALPLHF.

This chain connects TRBV6-5 to TRBJ2-7; 9 bases are shared with TRBD1. CDR3 length: 14 amino acids. Germline V gene sequence: CDR1 MNHEY, CDR2 SVGAGI. The junction had 9 bases not matched to a gene; V was cut back by 6 bases and J by 6 bases. CDR3 residues: CASSRGQGESEQYF. In DNA form, the CDR3 reads TGTGCCAGCAGCCGGGGACAGGGAGAGAGCGAGCAGTACTTC.

This chain uses TRBV20-1 with TRBJ2-5; D gene unclear. The CDR3 sequence is 15 residues long. The germline CDR1 and CDR2 sequences are DFQATT and SNEGSKA (reference sequence). V was pared by 3 bases and J by 5 bases, with 19 bases between. CDR3 sequence reads: CSASFLVSPGETQYF. The DNA for the CDR3 is TGCAGTGCTAGTTTTCTAGTAAGTCCCGGCGAGACCCAGTACTTC.

This chain connects TRBV11-3 to TRBJ2-1; 9 bases are shared with TRBD2. The V and J ends lost 0 bases and 6 bases, in that order; junction bases with no gene match: 3. CDR3 length: 15 amino acids. CDR1 and CDR2 from the germline V gene are SGHNT and YENEEA. As DNA, the CDR3 is TGTGCCAGCAGCTTAGATTTAGCGGGAGTCAATGAGCAGTTCTTC. Amino acids: CASSLDLAGVNEQFF.

CDR3 protein: CASSFSTSGSLSGELFF. The CDR3 DNA sequence: TGTGCCAGCAGCTTCTCCACTAGCGGGAGTTTATCCGGGGAGCTGTTTTTT. J is TRBJ2-2 and V is TRBV7-7, with TRBD2 matching 11 bases. CDR3 length equals 17 residues. Germline CDR1 SSHAT, CDR2 FNYEAQ (reference sequence). After removal of 3 bases from V and 6 bases from J, the junction contained 9 bases not matched to a gene. Filled out from reference TRBV7-7 and TRBJ2-2, the complete variable domain reads GAGVSQSPRYKVTKRGQDVTLRCDPISSHATLYWYQQALGQGPEFLTYFNYEAQPDKSGLPSDRFSAERPEGSISTLTIQRTEQRDSAMYRCASSFSTSGSLSGELFFGEGSRLTVL.

The gene calls are TRBV19 and TRBJ2-7; 9 bases match TRBD1. The ends lost 5 bases at V and 0 bases at J; junction bases unmatched: 2. The germline gives CDR1 LNHDA, CDR2 SQIVND (reference sequence). The CDR3 contains 14 residues. The CDR3 DNA reads TGTGCCAGTAGTTGGGACAGGGACTCCTACGAGCAGTACTTC. Its translation is CASSWDRDSYEQYF.

The chain recombines TRBV20-1 with TRBJ2-7; unclear D gene. V dropped 6 bases and J dropped 0 bases, with 3 bases sitting between them. Germline V gene lookup returns CDR1 DFQATT and CDR2 SNEGSKA (reference sequence). The CDR3 sequence is 10 residues long. CDR3 nucleotides: TGCAGTGCCTCCTCCTACGAGCAGTACTTC. As protein: CSASSYEQYF.

The rearrangement uses TRBV7-9 and TRBJ2-3; TRBD2 aligns across 7 bases. The CDR3 loop spans 19 amino acids. The germline gives CDR1 SEHNR, CDR2 FQNEAQ (reference sequence). V was clipped by 5 bases and J by 1 base; unmatched bases: 18. The CDR3 loop reads CASSVRRGGTTRGTDTQYF. CDR3 DNA: TGTGCCAGCAGCGTGAGACGCGGAGGGACTACAAGAGGCACAGATACGCAGTATTTT.

A single count supports this clone. The genes are TRBV27 and TRBJ1-1, with D possibly TRBD1 on 5 matching bases. This CDR3 region has 15 residues. Trimming left V 1 base short and J 2 bases short, with 11 bases between. CDR1 and CDR2 (germline): MNHEY, SMNVEV (reference sequence). The CDR3 nucleotides are TGTGCCAGCAGTTTATGGGCAGGGTCTAACACTGAAGCTTTCTTT. Amino acid sequence: CASSLWAGSNTEAFF.

This chain links TRBV10-3 with TRBJ2-7; D unclear. Germline V lookup: CDR1 ENHRY, CDR2 SYGVKD. The CDR3 is made up of 15 amino acids. V gave up 3 bases and J gave up 0 bases, with 12 bases separating them. CDR3 nucleotide sequence: TGTGCCATCAGTGATGGAGCGCTGAGCTCCTACGAGCAGTACTTC. Translation gives CAISDGALSSYEQYF.

The chain has TRBV13 and TRBJ2-2; TRBD2 matches 12 bases. CDR1 is PRHDT and CDR2 is FYEKMQ in the germline V gene (reference sequence). V lost 6 bases to trimming and J lost 6 bases; unmatched junction nucleotides: 8. The CDR3 extends over 16 amino acids. CDR3 DNA: TGTGCCAGCAGACGACTAGCGGGAGTCGGCGCCGGGGAGCTGTTTTTT. This encodes CASRRLAGVGAGELFF.

V gene TRBV2 combines with J gene TRBJ1-2; possibly TRBD1 for D (5 bases). CDR3 length: 13 amino acids. The V gene lost 8 bases and the J gene lost 4 bases, with 14 bases spanning the gap. Germline loops: CDR1 SNHLY, CDR2 FYNNEI. The chain's CDR3 is CASGHPRRYGYTF. DNA of the CDR3: TGTGCCAGCGGACATCCCAGGCGCTATGGCTACACCTTC.

This clone is a singleton in its sample. The chain uses TRBV7-2 and TRBJ2-7; maybe TRBD2 (6 bases). The CDR3 is 15 residues long. Germline CDR1 reads SGHTA; CDR2 reads FQGNSA. The V and J ends lost 4 bases and 3 bases respectively, with 16 bases between them. Written as DNA, the CDR3 is TGTGCCAGCAGCTCGGGGTCTGCGGGAAGCTACGAGCAGTACTTC. This codes for CASSSGSAGSYEQYF.

V is TRBV5-1 and J is TRBJ2-7; D might be TRBD2 (5 bases). Germline V gene sequence: CDR1 SGHRS, CDR2 YFSETQ. Between the trimmed V and J ends, which lost 2 bases and 2 bases, there was a span of 17 bases. This CDR3 region has 16 residues. The DNA for the CDR3 is TGCGCCAGCAGCTTAAGCCCTAGGAGGTTGGCCTACGAGCAGTACTTC. This encodes CASSLSPRRLAYEQYF.

This clone was seen only a few times. This chain links TRBV7-2 with TRBJ1-1; TRBD1 matches at 7 bases. Trimming at V came to 5 bases and at J to 1 base, leaving 4 bases not matched to a gene. The CDR3 spans 14 residues. Germline V CDR1 and CDR2: SGHTA, FQGNSA. The CDR3 nucleotides are TGTGCCAGCAGCCGGAGACAGGGGAACACTGAAGCTTTCTTT. Translation: CASSRRQGNTEAFF.

The chain has TRBV6-5 and TRBJ1-2; the match to TRBD1 covers 7 bases. J lost 1 base, V lost 2 bases, and 1 base had no gene match. CDR3 length equals 14 residues. Germline CDR1 reads MNHEY; CDR2 reads SVGAGI. The CDR3, as DNA: TGTGCCAGCAGTTACAGGGGGCGTAACTATGGCTACACCTTC. Translation gives CASSYRGRNYGYTF.

The chain combines TRBV27 with TRBJ1-6; TRBD1 matches 11 bases. The CDR3 totals 17 residues. The germline V gene has CDR1 MNHEY and CDR2 SMNVEV (reference sequence). Trimming cost V 3 bases and J 13 bases; bases outside gene matches: 14. The CDR3 spells CASSFMGTGGVLGPLHF. The CDR3 bases are TGTGCCAGCAGTTTTATGGGGACAGGGGGGGTTCTAGGGCCCCTCCACTTT.

The chain employs TRBV27 and TRBJ1-5; a possible D gene is TRBD1 (6 bases). Germline V gene sequence: CDR1 MNHEY, CDR2 SMNVEV (reference sequence). Trimming took 2 bases from V and 6 from J, leaving 11 bases between them. The CDR3 runs to 14 residues. The CDR3 bases are TGTGCCAGCAGTTTACTCTGGGGGCGTCAGCCCCAGCATTTT. Amino acid sequence: CASSLLWGRQPQHF.

The chain carries TRBV4-1 and TRBJ2-1; D gene unclear. The germline V gene encodes CDR1 MGHRA and CDR2 YSYEKL. Trimming cost V 2 bases and J 9 bases, with 11 bases left between them. The CDR3 consists of 13 residues. The CDR3 is CASSQLPYGEQFF. The CDR3 region has the DNA TGCGCCAGCAGCCAACTCCCTTACGGTGAGCAGTTCTTC.

CDR3 bases: TGTGCCAGCAGCTTCCTTTCTGGAAACACCATATATTTT. Protein: CASSFLSGNTIYF. The chain carries TRBV3-1 (or the pseudogene TRBV3-2) and TRBJ1-3, with D unclear. Looked up from germline, CDR1 is LGHDT and CDR2 is YNNKEL (reference sequence). This CDR3 contains 13 residues. With 5 bases removed from V and 1 base from J, the gap between germline ends came to 6 bases.

This clone occurred a few times. The chain employs TRBV9 and TRBJ2-3; 8 positions match TRBD2. J was trimmed by 1 base and V by 1 base; bases with no gene match: 2. Germline lookup yields CDR1 SGDLS and CDR2 YYNGEE. The CDR3 consists of 15 residues. The CDR3 DNA follows: TGTGCCAGCAGCGTAACTAGCGGCGGCACAGATACGCAGTATTTT. Protein sequence: CASSVTSGGTDTQYF.

The chain has TRBV30 and TRBJ2-5, with a tentative D call TRBD2 (6 bases). Germline V gene data show CDR1 as GTSNPN and CDR2 as SVGIG (reference sequence). V was pared by 0 bases and J by 4 bases, with 9 bases between. The CDR3 is made up of 13 amino acids. CDR3 bases: TGTGCCTGGAGTGTCAGGGACTTAGAGACCCAGTACTTC. It codes for CAWSVRDLETQYF.

The CDR3 DNA sequence: TGTGCCAGCCAAGGCAGGGGGGCAACTGGAAACACCATATATTTT. Its protein product is CASQGRGATGNTIYF. This chain joins TRBV6-4 and TRBJ1-3; 7 nucleotides align to TRBD1. This CDR3 is 15 amino acids long. V trimming: 8 bases; J trimming: 2 bases; junction bases outside the gene matches: 9. Germline CDR1 is MRHNA and CDR2 is SNTAGT.

This chain joins TRBV19 and TRBJ1-2; TRBD1 aligns across 7 bases. With V trimmed by 5 bases and J by 0 bases, 6 bases remained unmatched. In germline, CDR1 is LNHDA, CDR2 SQIVND (reference sequence). The CDR3 consists of 15 residues. CDR3: CASSLGTATNYGYTF. The DNA of the CDR3 is TGTGCCAGTAGTCTCGGGACAGCTACTAACTATGGCTACACCTTC.

CDR3 residues: CAISEDRVDGYTF. The DNA of the CDR3 is TGTGCCATCAGTGAGGACAGGGTCGATGGCTACACCTTC. The J gene is TRBJ1-2, the V gene TRBV10-3, with TRBD1 identical over 7 bases. V shed 2 bases and J 6 bases; nucleotides not matched to a gene: 3. Germline V gene lookup returns CDR1 ENHRY and CDR2 SYGVKD. This CDR3 has 13 residues.

V and J are TRBV27 and TRBJ1-1; a possible D gene is TRBD1 (6 bases). CDR3 length: 14 residues. V was trimmed by 6 bases and J by 0 bases, leaving 11 bases between them. Germline-derived CDR1 and CDR2 are MNHEY and SMNVEV (reference sequence). Here the CDR3 DNA reads TGTGCCAGCAGGCTGGACAGAATGAACACTGAAGCTTTCTTT. Its protein is CASRLDRMNTEAFF.

V gene TRBV3-1 (or the pseudogene TRBV3-2) combines with J gene TRBJ1-1; D is undetermined. V gave up 3 bases and J gave up 0 bases, with 8 bases separating them. This CDR3 spans 14 amino acids. Germline CDR1 and CDR2: LGHDT and YNNKEL (reference sequence). CDR3: CASSHRGLNTEAFF. DNA of the CDR3: TGTGCCAGCAGCCATCGCGGTCTGAACACTGAAGCTTTCTTT.

This clone was seen just once. This sequence joins TRBV6-6 and TRBJ1-5; a weak D match, TRBD1 (6 bases). V was shortened by 3 bases and J by 8 bases, with 14 bases between the two germline ends. Per the germline V gene, CDR1 is MNHNY and CDR2 is SVGAGI (reference sequence). The CDR3 runs to 14 residues. The DNA of the CDR3 is TGTGCCAGCAGTTATTCGGGACAACTGAAGCCCCAGCATTTT. Translated, it gives CASSYSGQLKPQHF.